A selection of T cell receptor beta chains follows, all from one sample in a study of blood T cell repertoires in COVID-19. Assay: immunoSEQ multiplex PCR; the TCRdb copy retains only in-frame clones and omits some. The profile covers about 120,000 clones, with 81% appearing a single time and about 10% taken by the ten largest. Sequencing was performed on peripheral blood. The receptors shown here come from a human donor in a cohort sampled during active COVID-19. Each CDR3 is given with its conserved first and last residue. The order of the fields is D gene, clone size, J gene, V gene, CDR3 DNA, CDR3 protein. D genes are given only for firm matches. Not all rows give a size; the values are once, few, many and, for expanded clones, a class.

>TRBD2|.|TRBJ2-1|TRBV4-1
TGCGCCAGCAGCCAAGAGACTAGCGGGTGGAGCTCCTACAATGAGCAGTTCTTC
CASSQETSGWSSYNEQFF
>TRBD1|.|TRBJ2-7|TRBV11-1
TGTGCCAGCAGCTGGGACAGGGGTTCCTACGAGCAGTACTTC
CASSWDRGSYEQYF
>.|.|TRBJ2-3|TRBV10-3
TGTGCCATCAGTGTGAAGCTCTACACAGATACGCAGTATTTT
CAISVKLYTDTQYF
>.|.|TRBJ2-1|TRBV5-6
TGTGCCAGCAGCTTTCCCTATGGGCAGGCCTACAATGAGCAGTTCTTC
CASSFPYGQAYNEQFF
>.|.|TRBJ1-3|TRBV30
TGTGCCTGGAGTATCTCCGGGACACCAGCCTCTGGAAACACCATATATTTT
CAWSISGTPASGNTIYF
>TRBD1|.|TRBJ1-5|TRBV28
TGTGCCAGCAGTAGGGGACAGGTAAACAATCAGCCCCAGCATTTT
CASSRGQVNNQPQHF
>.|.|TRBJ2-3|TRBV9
TGTGCCAGCAGGTCACAGGGCCTTAGCACAGATACGCAGTATTTT
CASRSQGLSTDTQYF
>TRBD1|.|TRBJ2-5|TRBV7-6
TGTGCCAGCAGCTCGATGACAGGGTCAGCAGAGACCCAGTACTTC
CASSSMTGSAETQYF
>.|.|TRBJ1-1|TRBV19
TGTGCCAGTAGTATCAGTCCGGGCGGACAAAACACTGAAGCTTTCTTT
CASSISPGGQNTEAFF
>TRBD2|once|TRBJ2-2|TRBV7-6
TGTGCCAGCAGCTTAGGAGCGGGGGGTTACACCGGGGAGCTGTTTTTT
CASSLGAGGYTGELFF
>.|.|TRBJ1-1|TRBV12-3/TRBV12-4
TGTGCCAGCAGACAGGAAACAGAAGCTTTCTTT
CASRQETEAFF
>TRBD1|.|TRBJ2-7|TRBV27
TGTGCCAGCAGTTTATCGGACAGGGGGGGGGAGCAGTACTTC
CASSLSDRGGEQYF